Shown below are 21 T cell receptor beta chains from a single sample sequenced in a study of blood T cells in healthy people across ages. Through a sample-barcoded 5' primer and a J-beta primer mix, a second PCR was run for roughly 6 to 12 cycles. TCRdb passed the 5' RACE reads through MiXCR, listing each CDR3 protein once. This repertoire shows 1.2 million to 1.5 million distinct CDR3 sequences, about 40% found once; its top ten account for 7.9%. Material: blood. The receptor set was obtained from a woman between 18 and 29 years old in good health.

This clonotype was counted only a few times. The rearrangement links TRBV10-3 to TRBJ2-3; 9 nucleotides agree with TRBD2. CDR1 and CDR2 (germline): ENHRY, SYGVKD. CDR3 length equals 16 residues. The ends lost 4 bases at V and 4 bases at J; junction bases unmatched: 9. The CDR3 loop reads CAISAASGRRADTQYF. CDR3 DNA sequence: TGTGCCATCAGTGCCGCCAGCGGGAGGAGAGCAGATACGCAGTATTTT.

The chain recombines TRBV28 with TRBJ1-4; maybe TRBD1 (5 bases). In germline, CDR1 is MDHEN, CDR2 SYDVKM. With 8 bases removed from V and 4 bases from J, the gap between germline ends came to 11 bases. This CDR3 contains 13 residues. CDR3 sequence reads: CASSGRVNEKLFF. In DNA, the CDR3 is TGTGCCAGCTCGGGGCGGGTTAATGAAAAACTGTTTTTT. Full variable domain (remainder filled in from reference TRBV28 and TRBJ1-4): DVKVTQSSRYLVKRTGEKVFLECVQDMDHENMFWYRQDPGLGLRLIYFSYDVKMKEKGDIPEGYSVSREKKERFSLILESASTNQTSMYLCASSGRVNEKLFFGSGTQLSVL.

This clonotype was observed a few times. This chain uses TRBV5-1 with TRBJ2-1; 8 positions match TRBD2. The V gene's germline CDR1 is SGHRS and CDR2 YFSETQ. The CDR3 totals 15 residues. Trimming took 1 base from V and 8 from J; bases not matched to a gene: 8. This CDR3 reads CASSLSGGILHEQFF. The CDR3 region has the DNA TGCGCCAGCAGCTTGTCGGGGGGGATCTTGCATGAGCAGTTCTTC. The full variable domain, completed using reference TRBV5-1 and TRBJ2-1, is KAGVTQTPRYLIKTRGQQVTLSCSPISGHRSVSWYQQTPGQGLQFLFEYFSETQRNKGNFPGRFSGRQFSNSRSEMNVSTLELGDSALYLCASSLSGGILHEQFFGPGTRLTVL.

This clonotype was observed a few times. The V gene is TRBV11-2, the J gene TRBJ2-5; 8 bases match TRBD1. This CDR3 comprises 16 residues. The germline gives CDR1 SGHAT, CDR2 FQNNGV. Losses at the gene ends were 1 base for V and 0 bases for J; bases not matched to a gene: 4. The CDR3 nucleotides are TGTGCCAGCAGCTTAGCGGCAGGGGGCTACCAAGAGACCCAGTACTTC. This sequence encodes CASSLAAGGYQETQYF.

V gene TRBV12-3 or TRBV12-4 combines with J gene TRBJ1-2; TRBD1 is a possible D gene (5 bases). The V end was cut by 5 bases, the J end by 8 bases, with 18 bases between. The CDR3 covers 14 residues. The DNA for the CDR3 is TGTGCCAGCAGTGTCGGCAGGGAATCGGGGGGCTACACCTTC. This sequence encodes CASSVGRESGGYTF.

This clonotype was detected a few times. As DNA, the CDR3 is TGCAGCGTTGCCGGACCCGTCGGGGAGACCCAGTACTTC. Translated, it gives CSVAGPVGETQYF. V gene TRBV29-1 combines with J gene TRBJ2-5; D unclear. Trimming removed 4 bases from V and 5 bases from J, with 14 bases in between. Germline lookup yields CDR1 SQVTM and CDR2 ANQGSEA. The CDR3 sequence is 13 residues long.

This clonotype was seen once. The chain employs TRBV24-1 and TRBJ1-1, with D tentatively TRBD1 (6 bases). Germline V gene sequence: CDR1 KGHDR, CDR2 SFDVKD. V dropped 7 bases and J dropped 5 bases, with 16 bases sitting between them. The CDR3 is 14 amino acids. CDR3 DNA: TGTGCCACCAGGAGAACAGGGATGGGTACTGAAGCTTTCTTT. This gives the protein CATRRTGMGTEAFF.

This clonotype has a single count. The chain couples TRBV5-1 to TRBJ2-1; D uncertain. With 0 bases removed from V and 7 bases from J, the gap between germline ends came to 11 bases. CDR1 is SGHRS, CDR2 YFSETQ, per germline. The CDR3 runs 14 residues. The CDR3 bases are TGCGCCAGCAGCTTGGCCCAGCCTTGGAATGAGCAGTTCTTC. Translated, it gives CASSLAQPWNEQFF.

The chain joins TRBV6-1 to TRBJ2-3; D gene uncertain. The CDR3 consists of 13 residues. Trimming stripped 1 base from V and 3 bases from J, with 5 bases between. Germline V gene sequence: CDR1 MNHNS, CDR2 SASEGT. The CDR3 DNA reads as TGTGCCAGCAGTGAAGAGTGGACAGATACGCAGTATTTT. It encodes CASSEEWTDTQYF.

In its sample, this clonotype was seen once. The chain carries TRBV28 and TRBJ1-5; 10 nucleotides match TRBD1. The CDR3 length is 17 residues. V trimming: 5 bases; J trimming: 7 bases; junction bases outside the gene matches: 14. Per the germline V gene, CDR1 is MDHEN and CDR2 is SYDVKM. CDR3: CASSTKTGGAGGQPQHF. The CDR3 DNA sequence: TGTGCCAGCAGTACCAAGACAGGGGGCGCGGGGGGACAGCCCCAGCATTTT.

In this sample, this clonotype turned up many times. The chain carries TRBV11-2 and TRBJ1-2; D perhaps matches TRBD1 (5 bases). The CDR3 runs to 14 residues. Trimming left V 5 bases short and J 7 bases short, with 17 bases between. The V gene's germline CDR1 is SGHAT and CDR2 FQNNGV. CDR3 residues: CASSDRGVASGYTF. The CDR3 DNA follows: TGTGCCAGCAGCGACCGGGGGGTCGCTAGTGGCTACACCTTC.

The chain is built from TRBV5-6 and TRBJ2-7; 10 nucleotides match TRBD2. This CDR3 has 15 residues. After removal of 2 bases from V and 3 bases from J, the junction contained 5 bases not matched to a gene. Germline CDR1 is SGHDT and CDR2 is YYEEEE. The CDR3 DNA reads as TGTGCCAGCAGCTTCCGGGGACTAGCGATCTACGAGCAGTACTTC. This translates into CASSFRGLAIYEQYF. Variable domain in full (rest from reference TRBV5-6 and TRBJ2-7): DAGVTQSPTHLIKTRGQQVTLRCSPKSGHDTVSWYQQALGQGPQFIFQYYEEEERQRGNFPDRFSGHQFPNYSSELNVNALLLGDSALYLCASSFRGLAIYEQYFGPGTRLTVT.

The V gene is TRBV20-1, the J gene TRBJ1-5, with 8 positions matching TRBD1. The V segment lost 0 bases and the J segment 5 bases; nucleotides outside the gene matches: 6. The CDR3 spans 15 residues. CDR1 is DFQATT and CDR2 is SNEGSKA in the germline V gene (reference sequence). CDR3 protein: CSARDSGQGHQPQHF. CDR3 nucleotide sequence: TGCAGTGCTAGAGATTCTGGACAGGGCCATCAGCCCCAGCATTTT.

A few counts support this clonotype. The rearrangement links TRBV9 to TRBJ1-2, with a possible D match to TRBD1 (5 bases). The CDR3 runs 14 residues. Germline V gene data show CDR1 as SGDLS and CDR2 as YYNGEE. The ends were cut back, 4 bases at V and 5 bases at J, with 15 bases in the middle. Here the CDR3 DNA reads TGTGCCAGCAGCCCAGAGGACACCTTATATGGCTACACCTTC. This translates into CASSPEDTLYGYTF.

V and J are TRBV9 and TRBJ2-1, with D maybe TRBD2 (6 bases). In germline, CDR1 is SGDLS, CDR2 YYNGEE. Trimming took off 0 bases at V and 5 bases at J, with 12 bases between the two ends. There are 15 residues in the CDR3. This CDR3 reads CASSVGGDPNNEQFF. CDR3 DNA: TGTGCCAGCAGCGTAGGGGGGGACCCAAACAATGAGCAGTTCTTC.

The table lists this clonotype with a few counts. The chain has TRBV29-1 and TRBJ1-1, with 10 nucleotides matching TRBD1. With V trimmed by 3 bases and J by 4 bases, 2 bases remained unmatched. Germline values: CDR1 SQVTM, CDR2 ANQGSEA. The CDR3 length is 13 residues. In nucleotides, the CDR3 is TGCAGCGTTGACGGACAGGGGGGCACTGAAGCTTTCTTT. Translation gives CSVDGQGGTEAFF.

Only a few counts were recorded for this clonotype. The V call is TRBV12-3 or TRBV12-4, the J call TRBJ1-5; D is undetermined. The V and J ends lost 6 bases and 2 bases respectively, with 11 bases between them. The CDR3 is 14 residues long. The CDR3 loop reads CASSPLQGNQPQHF. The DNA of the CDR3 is TGTGCCAGCAGCCCGCTCCAGGGCAATCAGCCCCAGCATTTT.

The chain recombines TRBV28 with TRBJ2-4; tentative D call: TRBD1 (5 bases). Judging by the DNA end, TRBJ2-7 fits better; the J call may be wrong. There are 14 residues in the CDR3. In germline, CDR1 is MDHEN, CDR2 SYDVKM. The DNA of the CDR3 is TGTGCCAGCAGCGATTCGGACACCTCCTACGAGCAGTACTTC. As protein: CASSDSDTSYEQYF.

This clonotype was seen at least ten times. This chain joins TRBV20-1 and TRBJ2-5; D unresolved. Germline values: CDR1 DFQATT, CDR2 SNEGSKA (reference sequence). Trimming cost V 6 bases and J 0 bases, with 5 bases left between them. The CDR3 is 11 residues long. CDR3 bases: TGCAGTGCCCCGTACCAAGAGACCCAGTACTTC. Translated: CSAPYQETQYF.

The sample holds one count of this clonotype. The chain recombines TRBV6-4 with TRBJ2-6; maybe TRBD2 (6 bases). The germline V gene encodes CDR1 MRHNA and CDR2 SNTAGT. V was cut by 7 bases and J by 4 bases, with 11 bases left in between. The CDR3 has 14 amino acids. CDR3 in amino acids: CASTREPGANVLTF. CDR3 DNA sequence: TGTGCCAGCACCCGGGAGCCCGGGGCCAACGTCCTGACTTTC.

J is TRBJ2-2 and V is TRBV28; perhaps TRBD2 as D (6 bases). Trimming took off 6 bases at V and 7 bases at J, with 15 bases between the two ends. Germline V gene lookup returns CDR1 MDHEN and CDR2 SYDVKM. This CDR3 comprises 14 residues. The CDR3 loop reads CASRVDWGVGELFF. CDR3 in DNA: TGTGCCAGCAGAGTAGACTGGGGGGTCGGGGAGCTGTTTTTT.